This paragraph covers one TCR beta chain sequence. The record originates from a study of blood T cell repertoires in COVID-19. Study overall: COVID-19 samples, acute and convalescent, were from the United States, Italy and Spain. The cDNA or gDNA used as material had been derived from T cells, B-cell-depleted T cells, or PBMCs.

Original data processing: For nucleated cells, counts were estimated from reference gene primer amplification. Only in-frame clones appear in the TCRdb table, and some are missing; sequencing was by immunoSEQ multiplex PCR. V and J calls and clone size come straight from that table; D and trimming were deduced from the DNA. The sample holds about 100,000 clones; more than 85% are singletons and the top ten take 0.85% to 1%. The CDR3 contains 14 residues. In germline, CDR1 is MDHEN, CDR2 SYDVKM. V shed 3 bases, J shed 4 bases, and the junction held 2 bases outside the gene matches. Sequencing was carried out using peripheral blood. The sequence was collected from a man between 60 and 70 years old with acute or convalescent COVID-19. The chain couples TRBV28 to TRBJ2-7; TRBD2 agrees at 11 bases. CDR3 bases: TGTGCCAGCAGTTTTAGCGGGAGGGCGTACGAGCAGTACTTC. Translating it yields CASSFSGRAYEQYF.